The clone carrying this TCR beta chain was counted a single time. This specimen belongs to a study of early stage breast cancer tumors. Libraries were prepared by immunoSEQ multiplex PCR; TCRdb keeps only in-frame clonotypes and omits some of them. The table records under 75,000 clones, about 80% of them present only once. Sequenced sample: blood. This TCR was sampled from a person aged 30 to 39 with breast cancer.

This CDR3 is CASSRVLWASGNNEQFF. The CDR3 DNA sequence: TGTGCCAGTAGTAGGGTGTTGTGGGCTAGCGGAAACAATGAGCAGTTCTTC. The rearrangement joins TRBV19 to TRBJ2-1, with 7 bases aligning to TRBD2. Germline loops: CDR1 LNHDA, CDR2 SQIVND (reference sequence). Unmatched junction bases numbered 14, after V lost 4 bases and J lost 5 bases. The CDR3 extends over 17 amino acids.